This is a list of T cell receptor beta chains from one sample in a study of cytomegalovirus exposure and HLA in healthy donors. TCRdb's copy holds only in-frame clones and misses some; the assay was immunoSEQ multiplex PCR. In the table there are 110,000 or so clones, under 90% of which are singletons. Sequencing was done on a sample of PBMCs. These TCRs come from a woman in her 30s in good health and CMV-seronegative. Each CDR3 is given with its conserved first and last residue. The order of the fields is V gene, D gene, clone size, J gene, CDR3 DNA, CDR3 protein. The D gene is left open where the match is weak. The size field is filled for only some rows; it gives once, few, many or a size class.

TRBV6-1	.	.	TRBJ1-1	TGTGCCAGCAGTGAACCGGACACTGAAGCTTTCTTT	CASSEPDTEAFF
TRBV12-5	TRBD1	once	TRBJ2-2	TGTGCTAGTGGTTTGTTACAGGGGGCGATCGGGGAGCTGTTTTTT	CASGLLQGAIGELFF
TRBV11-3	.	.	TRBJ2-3	TGTGCCAGCAGCTTTTTAGGGGGGGGGAATACGCAGTATTTT	CASSFLGGGNTQYF
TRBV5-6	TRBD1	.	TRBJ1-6	TGTGCCAGCAGCCGAAATGGACAGGGTCATTCACCCCTCCACTTT	CASSRNGQGHSPLHF
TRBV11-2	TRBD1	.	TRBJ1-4	TGTGCCAGCAGCCGGGACAGACATGAAAAACTGTTTTTT	CASSRDRHEKLFF
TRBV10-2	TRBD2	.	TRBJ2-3	TGCGCCAGCAGCGGGGGAGCGGGAAGGGCAGATACGCAGTATTTT	CASSGGAGRADTQYF
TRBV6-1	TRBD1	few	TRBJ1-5	TGTGCCAGCAGTCCGGTGGATACAGGGGCTCAGCCCCAGCATTTT	CASSPVDTGAQPQHF
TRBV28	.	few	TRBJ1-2	TGTGCCAGCAGTTCCGGAGGGGCTCGGGGTGGCTACACCTTC	CASSSGGARGGYTF
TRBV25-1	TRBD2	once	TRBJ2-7	TGTGCCAGCTCCCCGAGTAGCGGGAGCCCCTACGAGCAGTACTTC	CASSPSSGSPYEQYF
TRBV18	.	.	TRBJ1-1	TGTGCCAGCTCAGCAACCTTGGACTCTGAAGCTTTCTTT	CASSATLDSEAFF
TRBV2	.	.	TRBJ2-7	TGTGCCAGCAGTGAGGGGGGAGGCCACTACGAGCAGTACTTC	CASSEGGGHYEQYF
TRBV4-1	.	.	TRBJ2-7	TGCGCCAGCAGTCACCCTGCTACGAAGATATACGAGCAGTACTTC	CASSHPATKIYEQYF
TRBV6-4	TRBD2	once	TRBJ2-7	TGTGCCAGCAGTGACTCTAGCGGGAGCTCCTACGAGCAGTACTTC	CASSDSSGSSYEQYF
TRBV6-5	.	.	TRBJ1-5	TGTGCCAGCAGTTCCGAAGGTGCGGTAAGCAATCAGCCCCAGCATTTT	CASSSEGAVSNQPQHF
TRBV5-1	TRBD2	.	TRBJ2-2	TGCGCCAGCCTAGCGGGACCGAACACCGGGGAGCTGCTTTTT	CASLAGPNTGELLF
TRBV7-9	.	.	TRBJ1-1	TGTGCCAGCACAACTATGGGAGTCGGGGCTTTCTTT	CASTTMGVGAFF
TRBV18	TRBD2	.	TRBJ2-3	TGTGCCAGCTCATCCGGCGCGGGGGAAGGGAGCACAGATACGCAGTATTTT	CASSSGAGEGSTDTQYF
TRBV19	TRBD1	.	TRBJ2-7	TGTGCCAGTAGTATCCGGACAGGGGCCACCGGCTACGAGCAGTACTTC	CASSIRTGATGYEQYF
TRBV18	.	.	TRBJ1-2	TGTGCCAGCTCACCGCGGACAGAAGGGGATGGCTACACCTTC	CASSPRTEGDGYTF
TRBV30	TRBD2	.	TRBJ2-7	TGTGCCTGGAGTGGGGGGTGGCGGGAGCCATCCTACGAGCAGTACTTC	CAWSGGWREPSYEQYF
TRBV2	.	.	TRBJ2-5	TGTGCCAGCAGTGATAGGGCCAGTGGGGGGGAGACCCAGTACTTC	CASSDRASGGETQYF
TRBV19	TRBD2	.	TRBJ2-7	TGTGCCAGTAGTATAGAGGGACTAGCGGGAGCCTACGAGCAGTACTTC	CASSIEGLAGAYEQYF
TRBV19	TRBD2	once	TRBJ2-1	TGTGCCAGTAGCCTGGGGGGTGGCGGGAGGTACAATGAGCAGTTCTTC	CASSLGGGGRYNEQFF
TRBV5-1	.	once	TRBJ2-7	TGCGCCAGCCAACTGACGGGAAGCTCCTACGAGCAGTACTTC	CASQLTGSSYEQYF
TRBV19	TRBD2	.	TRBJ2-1	TGTGCCAGTAGTTACCCTAGCGGGGCCGACAATGAGCAGTTCTTC	CASSYPSGADNEQFF
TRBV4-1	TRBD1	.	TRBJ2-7	TGCGCCAGCAGCCAAGGTCAACAGGGGGCGACGTACGAGCAGTACTTC	CASSQGQQGATYEQYF
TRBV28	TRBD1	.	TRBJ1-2	TGTGCCAGCATCGGACAGGGGGCCGGCGACTATGGCTACACCTTC	CASIGQGAGDYGYTF
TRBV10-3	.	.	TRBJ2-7	TGTGCCATCAGTGAGAGGTCTAGCGATAGTTCCTACGAGCAGTACTTC	CAISERSSDSSYEQYF
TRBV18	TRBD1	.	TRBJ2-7	TGTGCCAGCTCACCGGGACAGGGTGTGGGCGAGCAGTACTTC	CASSPGQGVGEQYF
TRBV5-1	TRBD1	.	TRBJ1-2	TGCGCCAGCAGCCTCGGGACAGGGGCTAACTATGGCTACACCTTC	CASSLGTGANYGYTF
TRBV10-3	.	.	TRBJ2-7	TGTGCCATCGGGGGGACGGGAATCGGGTACGAGCAGTACTTC	CAIGGTGIGYEQYF
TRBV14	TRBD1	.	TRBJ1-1	TGTGCCAGAACCCCCGGGACAGGGGTGAACACTGAAGCTTTCTTT	CARTPGTGVNTEAFF
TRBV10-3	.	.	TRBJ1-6	TGTGCCATCAGTGAGTCAGGGACAACTAATTCACCCCTCCACTTT	CAISESGTTNSPLHF
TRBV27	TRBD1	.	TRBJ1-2	TGTGCCAGCAGTTTAACCGGGACAGGGGGCAGAGGCTACACCTTC	CASSLTGTGGRGYTF
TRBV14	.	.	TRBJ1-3	TGTGCCAGCAGAATAGGAGTTGGAAACACCATATATTTT	CASRIGVGNTIYF
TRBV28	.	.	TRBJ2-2	TGTGCCAGCAGCCCGTGGGGCGACTCGAACACCGGGGAGCTGTTTTTT	CASSPWGDSNTGELFF
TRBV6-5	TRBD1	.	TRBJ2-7	TGTGCCAGCAGCCATCCGGGACAGGGGGCTTACGAGCAGTACTTC	CASSHPGQGAYEQYF
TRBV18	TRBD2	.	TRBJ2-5	TGTGCCAGCTCACCCTGGACTAGCGGCCCGCCCGGGACCCAGTACTTC	CASSPWTSGPPGTQYF
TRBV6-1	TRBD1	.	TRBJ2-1	TGTGCCAGCGTGACAGGGGGCTCCTACAATGAGCAGTTCTTC	CASVTGGSYNEQFF
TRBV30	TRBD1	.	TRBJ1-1	TGTGCCTGGACAACAGGGGGTACTGCTTTCTTT	CAWTTGGTAFF
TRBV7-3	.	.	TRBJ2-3	TGTGCCAGCAGCAGGGGCCAACTCGCAGATACGCAGTATTTT	CASSRGQLADTQYF
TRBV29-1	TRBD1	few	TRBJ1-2	TGCAGCGTGGGGGACAGTACTAGCTACACCTTC	CSVGDSTSYTF
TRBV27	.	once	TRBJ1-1	TGTGCCAGCAGTCATGGGCCCCAGGGTGGGACTGAAGCTTTCTTT	CASSHGPQGGTEAFF
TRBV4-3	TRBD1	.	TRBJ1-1	TGCGCCAGCAGCCAAGATCTACCCCGACAGGGGCTCCCGTTGGCTTTCTTT	CASSQDLPRQGLPLAFF
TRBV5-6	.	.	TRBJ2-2	TGTGCCAGCAGCGCCTGGCACGCCGGGGAGCTGTTTTTT	CASSAWHAGELFF
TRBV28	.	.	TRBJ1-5	TGTGCCAGCAGTTTAGCGGGGGGCTGGATCCTCGGCAATCAGCCCCAGCATTTT	CASSLAGGWILGNQPQHF
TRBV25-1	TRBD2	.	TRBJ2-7	TGTGCCAGCATACACATCGAGCGGGACCCATCCCACGAGCAGTACTTC	CASIHIERDPSHEQYF
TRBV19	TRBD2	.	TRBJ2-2	TGTGCCAGTAGTATATGGAGCGGGAGGGCCCCCGGGGAGCTGTTTTTT	CASSIWSGRAPGELFF
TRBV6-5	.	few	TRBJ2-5	TGTGCCAGCAGTTTCGTTGACTTATTTCAAGAGACCCAGTACTTC	CASSFVDLFQETQYF
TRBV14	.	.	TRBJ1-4	TGTGCCAGCAGCCGACTCCTTAATGAAAAACTGTTTTTT	CASSRLLNEKLFF
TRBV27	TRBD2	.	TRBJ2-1	TGTGCCAGCAGAGCTTGGGCCTCACCGGGACTAGCGGGAATCTGGGATGAGCAGTTCTTC	CASRAWASPGLAGIWDEQFF
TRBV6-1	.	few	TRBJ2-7	TGTGCCAGCAGTGAAGCGGGCAGACACTACGAGCAGTACTTC	CASSEAGRHYEQYF
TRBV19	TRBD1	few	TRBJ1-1	TGTGCCAGTAGTGTAAACAGGGGTGCCTTGAACACTGAAGCTTTCTTT	CASSVNRGALNTEAFF
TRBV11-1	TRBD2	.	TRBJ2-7	TGTGCCAGCAGCCACTCGGGAGGCTCTACCTACGAGCAGTACTTC	CASSHSGGSTYEQYF
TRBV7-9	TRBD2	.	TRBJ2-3	TGTGCCAGCAGCTCACTAGCGGGAGTTTCGGATACGCAGTATTTT	CASSSLAGVSDTQYF
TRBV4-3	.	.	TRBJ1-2	TGCGCCAGCAGCCTTATATCGGCAGGGCTACACTATGGCTACACCTTC	CASSLISAGLHYGYTF